This paragraph reports one T cell receptor beta chain. Its antigen is currently unknown. Combining a sample-barcoded 5' primer with a J-beta primer mix, a second PCR ran for about 6 to 11 cycles. TCRdb re-analysed the 5' RACE reads in MiXCR, keeping a single row per CDR3 protein. Here the sample spans 1.6 million or so distinct CDR3 sequences, about 35% being singletons. The CDR3 covers 14 residues. Trimming took 6 bases from V and 0 from J, leaving 11 bases between them. Germline values: CDR1 MNHEY, CDR2 SVGAGI. The data were taken from a study of blood T cells in healthy people across ages. General study results and limits: Naive T cell percentage strongly correlated with TCR beta diversity. Comparison with aged donors showed that long-lived donors had more naive CD4+ cells and higher diversity.

Sequenced input: blood. V is TRBV6-5 and J is TRBJ1-2, with D unclear. This TCR came from a woman aged 25-40 years in good health. For the CDR3, the DNA is TGTGCCAGCAGCTCAGGAGAAGCTAACTATGGCTACACCTTC. Its protein is CASSSGEANYGYTF.